A selection of T cell receptor beta chains follows, all from one sample in a study of cytomegalovirus exposure and HLA in healthy donors. Repertoires were generated with immunoSEQ multiplex PCR, while TCRdb's copy carries only in-frame clones and drops some. This table holds approximately 190,000 clones, roughly 80% found once. Sequencing used PBMCs. Receptor source: a woman aged 18 to 35 in good health and CMV-seronegative. CDR3s include the opening cysteine and the closing phenylalanine or tryptophan. The D gene is left open where the match is weak. Rows may omit the clone size; those that give it use once, few, many or a size class.

v_gene	d_gene	abundance	j_gene	CDR3aa	CDR3nt
TRBV10-2	-	few	TRBJ2-7	CASTGYQGGYEQYF	TGCGCCAGCACCGGGTATCAGGGAGGCTACGAGCAGTACTTC
TRBV30	TRBD1	-	TRBJ1-2	CAWSVGGTAANYGYTF	TGTGCCTGGAGTGTGGGTGGGACAGCAGCTAACTATGGCTACACCTTC
TRBV19	TRBD1	-	TRBJ1-2	CASSIGTGVDYGYTF	TGTGCCAGTAGTATTGGAACAGGGGTGGACTATGGCTACACCTTC
TRBV7-2	TRBD2	few	TRBJ2-3	CASSLLTSGIGDTQYF	TGTGCCAGCAGCCTTCTGACTAGCGGGATAGGTGATACGCAGTATTTT
TRBV7-8	TRBD1	-	TRBJ1-4	CASSFGQGLNNEKLFF	TGTGCCAGCAGCTTTGGACAGGGTCTGAATAATGAAAAACTGTTTTTT
TRBV14	TRBD2	-	TRBJ2-3	CASSPPLTSGRATDTQYF	TGTGCCAGCAGCCCCCCCTTAACTAGCGGGAGGGCCACAGATACGCAGTATTTT
TRBV30	-	-	TRBJ2-7	CAWSPGVVPSEQYF	TGTGCCTGGAGTCCCGGGGTAGTCCCTTCCGAGCAGTACTTC
TRBV5-1	TRBD2	-	TRBJ2-1	CASSWASHGTSGSRDEQFF	TGCGCCAGCAGCTGGGCGAGTCACGGGACTAGCGGGAGTCGGGATGAGCAGTTCTTC
TRBV4-3	-	-	TRBJ2-2	CASSLWGRAGELFF	TGCGCCAGCAGCCTCTGGGGCCGCGCCGGGGAGCTGTTTTTT
TRBV5-1	TRBD1	once	TRBJ1-2	CASATGQLDGYTF	TGCGCCAGTGCTACGGGACAGCTTGATGGCTACACCTTC
TRBV7-9	-	-	TRBJ1-1	CASSFLRGGAEAFF	TGTGCCAGCAGCTTCCTCAGGGGTGGGGCTGAAGCTTTCTTT
TRBV27	-	few	TRBJ1-5	CASSLSEGGGPQHF	TGTGCCAGCAGTTTATCGGAGGGCGGGGGCCCCCAGCATTTT
TRBV4-3	-	-	TRBJ2-1	CASSQEWAYNEQFF	TGCGCCAGCAGCCAAGAATGGGCTTACAATGAGCAGTTCTTC
TRBV6-1	TRBD2	-	TRBJ2-2	CASSLLGLTGELFF	TGTGCCAGCAGCCTCCTGGGACTAACCGGGGAGCTGTTTTTT
TRBV30	-	-	TRBJ1-1	CAWSATENTEAFF	TGTGCCTGGAGTGCGACAGAGAACACTGAAGCTTTCTTT
TRBV5-5	-	-	TRBJ1-2	CASSLASPYGYTF	TGTGCCAGCAGCTTGGCTAGTCCCTATGGCTACACCTTC
TRBV13	TRBD1	-	TRBJ2-7	CASSPTGGEQYF	TGTGCCAGCAGCCCCACAGGGGGAGAGCAGTACTTC
TRBV10-1	-	-	TRBJ2-7	CASSAGSSYEQYF	TGCGCCAGCAGTGCCGGGAGCTCCTACGAGCAGTACTTC
TRBV30	TRBD1	-	TRBJ2-4	CAWSVRGGNIQYF	TGTGCCTGGAGTGTACGAGGGGGCAACATTCAGTACTTC
TRBV5-1	-	few	TRBJ2-6	CASSWDFLSGANVLTF	TGCGCCAGCAGCTGGGACTTTCTCTCTGGGGCCAACGTCCTGACTTTC
TRBV19	-	once	TRBJ1-2	CASSIQASGGYTF	TGTGCCAGTAGTATCCAGGCAAGCGGTGGCTACACCTTC
TRBV9	TRBD2	few	TRBJ2-3	CASSRGLAGLGDTQYF	TGTGCCAGCAGCCGTGGACTAGCGGGATTAGGAGATACGCAGTATTTT
TRBV9	TRBD2	-	TRBJ2-1	CASSVGTSNEQFF	TGTGCCAGCAGCGTCGGGACTAGTAATGAGCAGTTCTTC
TRBV2	TRBD1	-	TRBJ2-7	CASKSGTGGSYEQYF	TGTGCCAGCAAATCCGGGACAGGGGGATCCTACGAGCAGTACTTC
TRBV7-9	TRBD1	once	TRBJ1-4	CASSQQGAGEKLFF	TGTGCCAGCAGCCAACAGGGGGCGGGTGAAAAACTGTTTTTT
TRBV7-2	TRBD1	-	TRBJ2-3	CASSPMGDSNAQYF	TGTGCCAGCAGCCCCATGGGGGACAGCAACGCGCAGTATTTT
TRBV2	-	few	TRBJ1-6	CASSLRGTNSPLHF	TGTGCCAGCAGTCTCAGGGGCACTAATTCACCCCTCCACTTT